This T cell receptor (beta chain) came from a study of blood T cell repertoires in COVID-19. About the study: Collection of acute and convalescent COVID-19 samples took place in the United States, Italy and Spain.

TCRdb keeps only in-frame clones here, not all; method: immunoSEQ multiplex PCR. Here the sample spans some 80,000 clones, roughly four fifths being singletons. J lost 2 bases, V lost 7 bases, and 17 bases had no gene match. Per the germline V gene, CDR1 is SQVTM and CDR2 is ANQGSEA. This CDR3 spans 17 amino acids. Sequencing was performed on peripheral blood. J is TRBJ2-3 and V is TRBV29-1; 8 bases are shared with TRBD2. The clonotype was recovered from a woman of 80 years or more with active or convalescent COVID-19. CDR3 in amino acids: CSAKKGDSGVPTDTQYF. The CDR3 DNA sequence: TGCAGCGCCAAAAAGGGGGATAGCGGGGTGCCCACAGATACGCAGTATTTT.